This record concerns one T cell receptor (beta chain) sequence. Primers: 60 V beta forward and 13 J beta reverse. Measured with immunoSEQ multiplex PCR; TCRdb has only the in-frame clones, and not every one. Among roughly 100,000 clones listed, about 83% were seen once. Trimming at V came to 3 bases and at J to 4 bases, leaving 5 bases not matched to a gene. CDR3 length equals 14 residues. Germline loops: CDR1 KGHSH, CDR2 LQKENI. Fresh-frozen tumor tissue and more than two years of survival data were available for all. PBMC sampling occurred before vaccination, two weeks after the third dose, and at progression. The data were taken from a study of glioma-infiltrating T cells after dendritic cell vaccination.

The TCR sequence derives from a human donor with glioblastoma. The specimen was blood, collected before dendritic cell vaccination. The chain carries TRBV18 and TRBJ1-2; 7 bases line up with TRBD1. CDR3 region: CASSPSQGGYGYTF. The CDR3 coding sequence is TGTGCCAGCTCACCTTCCCAGGGGGGCTATGGCTACACCTTC. Variable domain in full (rest from reference TRBV18 and TRBJ1-2): NAGVMQNPRHLVRRRGQEARLRCSPMKGHSHVYWYRQLPEEGLKFMVYLQKENIIDESGMPKERFSAEFPKEGPSILRIQQVVRGDSAAYFCASSPSQGGYGYTFGSGTRLTVV.